The 9 T cell receptor beta chains below all came from one sample that was sequenced in a study of long-term antiretroviral therapy in people with HIV. Sequencing used immunoSEQ v3.0 at survey level. The table came from immunoSEQ multiplex PCR; TCRdb's copy has only in-frame clones and leaves some out. The table shows tens of thousands of clones, with roughly 84% occurring only once. Here the sequenced sample was unsorted PBMCs, taken 1.2 years after starting antiretroviral therapy. These receptors were obtained from a woman in her thirties or forties with HIV.

J is TRBJ2-1 and V is TRBV18; TRBD2 matches 7 bases. The junction had 2 bases not matched to a gene; V was cut back by 0 bases and J by 0 bases. CDR3 length: 16 residues. Germline V lookup: CDR1 KGHSH, CDR2 LQKENI. CDR3 loop: CASSPPGGSSYNEQFF. The CDR3 nucleotides are TGTGCCAGCTCACCACCCGGCGGGAGCTCCTACAATGAGCAGTTCTTC.

The chain has TRBV5-4 and TRBJ2-5; 7 positions match TRBD1. Germline V gene lookup returns CDR1 SGHNT and CDR2 YYREEE (reference sequence). Trimming removed 7 bases from V and 1 base from J; junction bases left unmatched: 10. The length of the CDR3 is 15 residues. The DNA for the CDR3 is TGTGCCAGCTCAAAAATGGACAGGCTCCAAGAGACCCAGTACTTC. The encoded protein is CASSKMDRLQETQYF.

The chain uses TRBV7-6 and TRBJ1-5, with D possibly TRBD1 on 6 matching bases. Trimming stripped 1 base from V and 7 bases from J, with 14 bases between. CDR1 SGHVS and CDR2 FNYEAQ come from the germline V gene. This CDR3 has 15 residues. CDR3 loop: CASSLDWGRGQPQHF. The CDR3 DNA is TGTGCCAGCAGCTTAGATTGGGGGCGTGGACAGCCCCAGCATTTT.

The chain carries TRBV27 and TRBJ2-2; D is undetermined. The CDR3 is made up of 16 amino acids. V was trimmed by 3 bases and J by 0 bases, leaving 11 bases between them. CDR1 MNHEY and CDR2 SMNVEV come from the germline V gene (reference sequence). The CDR3 is CASSFLPGANTGELFF. DNA of the CDR3: TGTGCCAGCAGTTTCCTACCCGGAGCGAACACCGGGGAGCTGTTTTTT.

V is TRBV2 and J is TRBJ1-5; 8 bases fit TRBD1. The germline V gene has CDR1 SNHLY and CDR2 FYNNEI. J lost 1 base, V lost 6 bases, and 5 bases had no gene match. CDR3 length: 15 residues. The CDR3 is CASREDRASNQPQHF. In DNA form, the CDR3 reads TGTGCCAGCAGAGAGGACAGGGCGAGCAATCAGCCCCAGCATTTT.

The rearrangement uses TRBV19 and TRBJ1-1; 8 nucleotides line up with TRBD1. Germline V gene lookup returns CDR1 LNHDA and CDR2 SQIVND (reference sequence). This CDR3 has 14 amino acids. J lost 1 base, V lost 8 bases, and 6 bases had no gene match. CDR3 DNA: TGTGCCAGTGTGGACAGGGCGGAGAACACTGAAGCTTTCTTT. Residues: CASVDRAENTEAFF.

This chain connects TRBV2 to TRBJ1-1; no reliable D call. Trimming pared 1 base from V and 4 bases from J, leaving 10 bases between. Germline CDR1 reads SNHLY; CDR2 reads FYNNEI. The CDR3 contains 14 residues. The CDR3 DNA reads as TGTGCCAGCAGTGAAGGCTTGAGTGTCACTGAAGCTTTCTTT. It encodes CASSEGLSVTEAFF.

The rearrangement joins TRBV19 to TRBJ2-7; TRBD1 is a possible D gene (5 bases). Germline V gene sequence: CDR1 LNHDA, CDR2 SQIVND (reference sequence). The germline V and J ends were trimmed by 4 bases and 3 bases, with 10 bases remaining between them. The CDR3 consists of 13 residues. CDR3: CASSKGAVYEQYF. The DNA of the CDR3 is TGTGCCAGTAGTAAAGGGGCGGTCTACGAGCAGTACTTC. The full variable domain, with the rest looked up from reference TRBV19 and TRBJ2-7, is DGGITQSPKYLFRKEGQNVTLSCEQNLNHDAMYWYRQDPGQGLRLIYYSQIVNDFQKGDIAEGYSVSREKKESFPLTVTSAQKNPTAFYLCASSKGAVYEQYFGPGTRLTVT.

This clone was detected only a few times. The chain joins TRBV19 to TRBJ2-7; D is perhaps TRBD1 or TRBD2 (5 bases each). V lost 9 bases and J lost 3, with 9 bases in between. CDR1 LNHDA and CDR2 SQIVND come from the germline V gene (reference sequence). The CDR3 covers 11 residues. The CDR3 here is CASSGSYEQYF. The CDR3 DNA sequence: TGTGCCAGCTCAGGGAGCTACGAGCAGTACTTC.